This entry lists 25 T cell receptor beta chains sequenced from one sample in a study of spatial heterogeneity in lung cancer. Each CDR3 protein gets one entry after TCRdb re-called the 5' RACE reads with MiXCR. Of about 120,000 distinct CDR3 sequences listed, 12% are singletons. The time point is: blood at routine non-recurrence follow-up after resection. No cells were sorted before sequencing. The whole RNA sequenced was extracted from tumor, nontumor lung or frozen PBMC. The sample in question was PBMCs, obtained at follow-up. These receptors all stem from a male donor with early-stage non-small cell lung cancer.

This clonotype showed up just a few times. The chain combines TRBV5-1 with TRBJ2-6; 7 nucleotides line up with TRBD1. After removal of 4 bases from V and 2 bases from J, the junction contained 9 bases not matched to a gene. Germline V lookup: CDR1 SGHRS, CDR2 YFSETQ. CDR3 length equals 17 residues. CDR3 bases: TGCGCCAGCAGCACGACAGGGCCTAGTGCTGGGGCCAACGTCCTGACTTTC. Translating gives CASSTTGPSAGANVLTF.

This clonotype was observed a few times. This chain joins TRBV30 and TRBJ2-7, with 7 bases lining up with TRBD1. Germline V gene sequence: CDR1 GTSNPN, CDR2 SVGIG (reference sequence). J was trimmed by 3 bases and V by 7 bases; bases with no gene match: 6. The CDR3 is made up of 12 amino acids. CDR3 protein: CAYGQVDYEQYF. The CDR3 DNA follows: TGTGCCTATGGACAGGTAGACTACGAGCAGTACTTC.

This clonotype has just a few counts. The rearrangement links TRBV20-1 to TRBJ1-2; D remains ambiguous. This CDR3 is 11 amino acids long. From germline, CDR1 is DFQATT and CDR2 SNEGSKA (reference sequence). Between the trimmed V and J ends, which lost 8 bases and 7 bases, there was a span of 14 bases. The chain's CDR3 is CSTLILAGYTF. The CDR3 region has the DNA TGCAGTACCCTTATACTGGCTGGCTACACCTTC.

Ten or more counts support this clonotype. The chain has TRBV4-3 and TRBJ1-5; the D is unclear. Germline V CDR1 and CDR2: LGHNA, YSLEER. CDR3 length: 15 residues. Trimming removed 5 bases at V and 0 bases at J, with 11 bases between. The CDR3 is CASSGDYLSNQPQHF. In DNA form, the CDR3 reads TGCGCCAGCAGCGGAGACTACCTTAGCAATCAGCCCCAGCATTTT.

This clonotype was detected ten times or more. The chain recombines TRBV20-1 with TRBJ2-2; 8 bases are shared with TRBD1. V shed 5 bases and J 4 bases; nucleotides not matched to a gene: 6. Germline V gene data show CDR1 as DFQATT and CDR2 as SNEGSKA (reference sequence). This CDR3 spans 14 amino acids. The CDR3 region has the DNA TGCAGTGCTTCCCAGGGGGCAGGCACCGGGGAGCTGTTTTTT. Protein: CSASQGAGTGELFF.

The rearrangement links TRBV6-5 to TRBJ2-1, with 9 bases that match TRBD1. The CDR3 has 14 amino acids. V lost 9 bases, J lost 8 bases, and 11 bases stayed unmatched. CDR1 MNHEY and CDR2 SVGAGI come from the germline V gene. CDR3 nucleotides: TGTGCCAGTTCGCCGGGACAGGGAGGTTATGAGCAGTTCTTC. Translated, it gives CASSPGQGGYEQFF.

This clonotype showed up many times. The chain employs TRBV29-1 and TRBJ1-2; 7 positions match TRBD1. The CDR3 extends over 13 amino acids. Trimming cost V 6 bases and J 5 bases; bases outside gene matches: 9. CDR1 SQVTM and CDR2 ANQGSEA come from the germline V gene. The CDR3 reads CSVKGTELYGYTF. CDR3 in DNA: TGCAGCGTCAAAGGGACAGAGCTTTATGGCTACACCTTC.

In this sample, this clonotype turned up many times. J is TRBJ1-1 and V is TRBV28; D ambiguous. V lost 6 bases and J lost 5, with 7 bases in between. Germline lookup yields CDR1 MDHEN and CDR2 SYDVKM. CDR3 length equals 11 residues. In nucleotides, the CDR3 is TGTGCCAGCAGCCCCCGTACTGAAGCTTTCTTT. Its protein product is CASSPRTEAFF.

Comments on this clonotype: An end of the junction differs from the germline gene, which may be a read error. This sequence joins TRBV7-9 and TRBJ2-4, with 8 bases matching TRBD2. CDR1 SEHNR and CDR2 FQNEAQ come from the germline V gene (reference sequence). This CDR3 has 15 residues. The DNA of the CDR3 is TGTGCCAGCAGCCTAGCGGGTCCCACGAAAAACATTCAGTACTTC. Translating it yields CASSLAGPTKNIQYF.

J is TRBJ2-3 and V is TRBV5-4; unclear D gene. The CDR3 runs to 15 residues. Germline-derived CDR1 and CDR2 are SGHNT and YYREEE (reference sequence). The germline V and J ends were trimmed by 2 bases and 0 bases, with 10 bases remaining between them. CDR3: CASSLPASSTDTQYF. The CDR3, as DNA: TGTGCCAGCAGCTTACCGGCCTCTAGCACAGATACGCAGTATTTT.

A few counts support this clonotype. The V call is TRBV29-1, the J call TRBJ1-2; 8 nucleotides match TRBD1. The CDR3 has 13 amino acids. Germline lookup yields CDR1 SQVTM and CDR2 ANQGSEA. V trimming: 6 bases; J trimming: 8 bases; junction bases outside the gene matches: 11. CDR3 region: CSVVLTGVNGYTF. In nucleotides, the CDR3 is TGCAGCGTCGTATTGACAGGGGTGAACGGCTACACCTTC. Drawing the rest from reference TRBV29-1 and TRBJ1-2, the complete variable domain is SAVISQKPSRDICQRGTSLTIQCQVDSQVTMMFWYRQQPGQSLTLIATANQGSEATYESGFVIDKFPISRPNLTFSTLTVSNMSPEDSSIYLCSVVLTGVNGYTFGSGTRLTVV.

The rearrangement uses TRBV5-6 and TRBJ2-3; D is possibly TRBD1 or TRBD2 (5 bases each). The V end lost 0 bases, the J end lost 1 base, and 9 bases lay between the germline ends. Germline V CDR1 and CDR2: SGHDT, YYEEEE. The CDR3 contains 15 residues. The CDR3 bases are TGTGCCAGCAGCTTGGGACAGAGGGGCACAGATACGCAGTATTTT. Translation: CASSLGQRGTDTQYF. The whole variable domain, filled in from reference TRBV5-6 and TRBJ2-3, reads DAGVTQSPTHLIKTRGQQVTLRCSPKSGHDTVSWYQQALGQGPQFIFQYYEEEERQRGNFPDRFSGHQFPNYSSELNVNALLLGDSALYLCASSLGQRGTDTQYFGPGTRLTVL.

J is TRBJ1-5 and V is TRBV7-2, with D possibly TRBD1 on 6 matching bases. This CDR3 is built from 15 residues. Germline loops: CDR1 SGHTA, CDR2 FQGNSA. Trimming shortened V by 5 bases and J by 0 bases, and 11 bases separated the two germline ends. The CDR3 DNA reads as TGTGCCAGCAGCAACAGGGTTATTAGCAATCAGCCCCAGCATTTT. It specifies CASSNRVISNQPQHF.

This chain connects TRBV5-5 to TRBJ2-7, with 7 bases lining up with TRBD2. The CDR3 is 16 residues long. With 6 bases clipped from V and 9 bases from J, the junction kept 21 bases outside the gene matches. Germline V gives CDR1 SGHKS, CDR2 YYEKEE (reference sequence). CDR3 in DNA: TGTGCCAGCATTACCTCCCCCGGGACTACAACCATGAGGCAGTACTTC. It translates to CASITSPGTTTMRQYF.

This clonotype was observed a few times. The genes are TRBV28 and TRBJ1-4, with D unresolved. The CDR3 length is 15 residues. Trimming removed 4 bases from V and 3 bases from J, with 12 bases in between. Per germline, CDR1 MDHEN and CDR2 SYDVKM. The CDR3 loop reads CASSSLQRANEKLFF. In DNA form, the CDR3 reads TGTGCCAGCAGTTCCTTACAGAGAGCTAATGAAAAACTGTTTTTT. The variable domain in full, completed from reference TRBV28 and TRBJ1-4, reads DVKVTQSSRYLVKRTGEKVFLECVQDMDHENMFWYRQDPGLGLRLIYFSYDVKMKEKGDIPEGYSVSREKKERFSLILESASTNQTSMYLCASSSLQRANEKLFFGSGTQLSVL.

This clonotype was seen only a few times. In nucleotides, the CDR3 is TGTGCCAGCAGAAACTTGCCGGGACAGGGACGGTCCTCTGGAAACACCATATATTTT. It codes for CASRNLPGQGRSSGNTIYF. V usage is TRBV6-1 and J usage is TRBJ1-3, with TRBD1 matching over 9 bases. CDR3 size: 19 residues. V lost 6 bases and J lost 0; bases outside the gene matches: 15. The germline V gene encodes CDR1 MNHNS and CDR2 SASEGT.

This clonotype has at least ten counts. The V gene is TRBV12-3 or TRBV12-4, the J gene TRBJ2-7; 7 positions agree with TRBD1. This CDR3 comprises 16 residues. With 3 bases clipped from V and 2 bases from J, the junction kept 10 bases outside the gene matches. This chain's CDR3 is CASSFRRDRQTYEQYF. DNA of the CDR3: TGTGCCAGCAGTTTTCGCCGGGACAGACAAACCTACGAGCAGTACTTC.

In its sample, this clonotype was seen a few times. CDR3 bases: TGTGCCAGCACCAGGAGGTGGGGGACAGGAGGACCTTACGAGCAGTACTTC. Its protein is CASTRRWGTGGPYEQYF. The genes are TRBV6-2 or TRBV6-3 and TRBJ2-7; 8 positions match TRBD1. The length of the CDR3 is 17 residues. Losses at the gene ends were 7 bases for V and 4 bases for J; bases not matched to a gene: 18. CDR1 is MNHEY, CDR2 SVGEGT, per germline.

This chain joins TRBV3-1 and TRBJ1-5; D not resolved. The V end lost 5 bases, the J end lost 3 bases, and 11 bases lay between the germline ends. CDR3 length equals 14 residues. Germline V lookup: CDR1 LGHDT, CDR2 YNNKEL (reference sequence). The CDR3 region is CASSDGLNNQPQHF. DNA for the CDR3: TGTGCCAGCAGCGACGGACTGAACAATCAGCCCCAGCATTTT. Variable domain in full (rest from reference TRBV3-1 and TRBJ1-5): DTAVSQTPKYLVTQMGNDKSIKCEQNLGHDTMYWYKQDSKKFLKIMFSYNNKELIINETVPNRFSPKSPDKAHLNLHINSLELGDSAVYFCASSDGLNNQPQHFGDGTRLSIL.

This chain joins TRBV24-1 and TRBJ2-2; 13 bases map to TRBD2. V lost 3 bases and J lost 6; bases outside the gene matches: 12. The CDR3 is 19 residues long. Looked up from germline, CDR1 is KGHDR and CDR2 is SFDVKD. CDR3: CATSDPFRTSGGAAGELFF. The CDR3 DNA is TGTGCCACCAGTGATCCATTTAGGACTAGCGGGGGCGCGGCCGGGGAGCTGTTTTTT.

This clonotype was counted a few times. The V and J genes are TRBV4-2 and TRBJ2-4; 9 nucleotides align to TRBD2. The CDR3 runs 20 residues. V was clipped by 2 bases and J by 0 bases; unmatched bases: 14. Germline loops: CDR1 LGHNA, CDR2 YNFKEQ. The CDR3 sequence is CASSQPPGLAHVRAKNIQYF. The CDR3 region has the DNA TGTGCCAGCAGCCAACCTCCGGGACTAGCCCACGTGCGAGCCAAAAACATTCAGTACTTC.

This clonotype came up a few times. This sequence joins TRBV27 and TRBJ1-5; tentative D call: TRBD1 (6 bases). This CDR3 is built from 14 residues. Looked up from germline, CDR1 is MNHEY and CDR2 is SMNVEV (reference sequence). Trimming took 5 bases from V and 3 from J, leaving 11 bases between them. The DNA for the CDR3 is TGTGCCAGCAGTGAGGGACATCCCAATCAGCCCCAGCATTTT. Its translation is CASSEGHPNQPQHF.

The rearrangement uses TRBV9 and TRBJ2-5; TRBD1 aligns across 7 bases. V shed 0 bases, J shed 5 bases, and the junction held 4 bases outside the gene matches. This CDR3 spans 14 amino acids. Per germline, CDR1 SGDLS and CDR2 YYNGEE. The CDR3 sequence: CASSVDGQAETQYF. As DNA, the CDR3 is TGTGCCAGCAGCGTAGACGGACAGGCGGAGACCCAGTACTTC.

The rearrangement uses TRBV12-3 or TRBV12-4 and TRBJ1-2; the D is unclear. The CDR3 totals 10 residues. Trimming cost V 1 base and J 7 bases, with 1 base left between them. The CDR3 DNA follows: TGTGCCAGCAGTTTAGGTGGCTACACCTTC. It yields the protein CASSLGGYTF.

J is TRBJ2-7 and V is TRBV12-3 or TRBV12-4, with 9 bases identical to TRBD2. The trim removed 2 bases at V and 2 bases at J, leaving 4 bases unmatched. The CDR3 covers 15 residues. The CDR3 reads CASSLSGGGAYEQYF. CDR3 in DNA: TGTGCCAGCAGTTTATCGGGCGGGGGGGCCTACGAGCAGTACTTC.